This T cell receptor beta chain came from a study of beta chain features in type 1 diabetes. Study results and caveats: PCR may have favored shorter templates equally in patients and controls. VDJ junctions from type 1 diabetes patients carried fewer insertions and larger deletions. cDNA-based sequencing might over-represent cells highly expressing TCR.

This CDR3 contains 14 residues. The V gene's germline CDR1 is LGHNA and CDR2 YSLEER. Between the trimmed V and J ends, which lost 0 bases and 3 bases, there was a span of 9 bases. The entirety of the isolated RNA underwent reverse transcription, so expressed TCRB transcripts were sequenced. The table came from immunoSEQ multiplex PCR; TCRdb's copy has only in-frame clones and leaves some out. The table includes roughly 250,000 clones, 68% detected once. On this clone: The antigen remains undetermined.

Isolation of CD4+ naive, central memory, regulatory and stem cell-like memory cells was achieved by sorting via CD45RO/CCR7/CD25/CD127/CD95/CD27. The clonotype comes from a man aged 25 to 45 in good health. The sample consisted of naive CD4+ T cells from blood. The chain uses TRBV4-3 and TRBJ2-7, with D perhaps matching TRBD1 (6 bases). The CDR3 spells CASSQDTGNYEQYF. The CDR3 nucleotides read TGCGCCAGCAGCCAAGATACAGGGAACTACGAGCAGTACTTC.